The following is a T cell receptor beta chain sequence with its context. Its antigen remains unidentified. The data belong to a study of OX40 agonist ivuxolimab in advanced cancers. Study observations and caveats: CD4+ and CD8+ T cells in blood underwent clonal expansion by week 6 at 0.1 to 3.0 mg/kg. The average count of expanded clones was higher among CD8+ T cells than among CD4+. Normalized T-cell clonal expansion was also low in a subset of nonresponders.

Anyone with autoimmune disease history or systemic immunosuppression was excluded. Profiled with immunoSEQ multiplex PCR; TCRdb holds only in-frame clones, not every one. Of about 94,000 clones in the sample, around 91% were seen once. The sequencing used CD4+ or CD8+ T cells sorted from blood, collected in a trial of the OX40 agonist ivuxolimab. The source of this sequence is an adult with an advanced solid tumor such as melanoma, head and neck, liver or kidney cancer.

CDR3 DNA: TGCGCCAGCAGCTTGGAACAGGGGTACACTGAAGCTTTCTTT. It encodes CASSLEQGYTEAFF. The genes are TRBV5-1 and TRBJ1-1; 7 nucleotides line up with TRBD1. The CDR3 spans 14 residues. V gave up 0 bases and J gave up 3 bases; unmatched junction bases: 2. Germline V gene data show CDR1 as SGHRS and CDR2 as YFSETQ.